This T cell receptor (beta chain) was retrieved from a study of CD8+CD57+ T cells in acquired aplastic anemia. It was genomic DNA that served as the template for profiling TCR beta VDJ and CDR3. TCRdb re-derived calls from the reads in MiXCR, one entry per CDR3 protein. The top ten clones hold about 20% of a sample with more than 200,000 distinct CDR3 sequences, around 50% of them seen once. Patients who underwent sequencing had shown CD8+CD57+ cell expansion by flow cytometry. Germline values: CDR1 MGHDK, CDR2 SYGVNS. V dropped 2 bases and J dropped 5; count of bases not matched to a gene: 6. The CDR3 is made up of 15 amino acids.

The sample comprised sorted CD4+, CD8+, or CD8+CD57+ T cells (not recorded which) from PBMCs. This chain joins TRBV25-1 and TRBJ2-7, with TRBD1 matching 10 bases. The receptor was derived from a human donor with aplastic anemia. CDR3 residues: CASSEGTGVIHEQYF. As DNA, the CDR3 is TGTGCCAGCAGTGAAGGGACAGGGGTCATCCACGAGCAGTACTTC.